The rows below give T cell receptor beta chains drawn from one sample of a study of preoperative IRX-2 immunotherapy in early breast cancer. The table came from immunoSEQ multiplex PCR; TCRdb's copy has only in-frame clones and leaves some out. The sample contains over 20,000 clones, 81% of which appear only once. The sequenced sample was lymph node tissue, obtained after IRX-2 immunotherapy. These receptors were obtained from a human donor with breast cancer. The CDR3 runs from the conserved cysteine through the conserved F or W. A D gene is named only where the DNA matches it firmly. Only part of the rows carry a size: once, few, many, or a class if the clone is expanded.

.	TRBJ1-2	.	TRBV29-1	CSVDVGAVVGYTF	TGCAGCGTTGACGTTGGGGCGGTCGTTGGCTACACCTTC
TRBD2	TRBJ2-3	.	TRBV5-1	CASSVNPGTSGGDTQYF	TGCGCCAGCAGCGTAAATCCCGGGACTAGCGGGGGAGATACGCAGTATTTT
.	TRBJ1-2	.	TRBV6-8	CASSELANYGYTF	TGTGCCAGTTCGGAATTAGCTAACTATGGCTACACCTTC
TRBD2	TRBJ2-2	.	TRBV6-8	CASSPPATSGGPYANTGELFF	TGTGCCAGCAGTCCCCCGGCGACTAGCGGGGGGCCCTACGCGAACACCGGGGAGCTGTTTTTT
TRBD2	TRBJ2-2	.	TRBV14	CASSQRPGGGTGELFF	TGTGCCAGCAGCCAACGCCCGGGAGGCGGCACCGGGGAGCTGTTTTTT
.	TRBJ2-3	.	TRBV7-5	CASSLPGVSSTDTQYF	TGTGCCAGCAGCTTACCGGGGGTATCTAGCACAGATACGCAGTATTTT
.	TRBJ1-6	.	TRBV6-8	CASRRNRENSPLHF	TGTGCCAGCAGGAGAAACAGGGAAAATTCACCCCTCCACTTT
TRBD1	TRBJ2-7	.	TRBV6-8	CASSYSSRGWTYEQYF	TGTGCCAGCAGTTACAGTTCCAGGGGGTGGACCTACGAGCAGTACTTC
TRBD1	TRBJ2-3	.	TRBV28	CASSERPGQADTDTQYF	TGTGCCAGCAGTGAACGGCCAGGACAGGCTGACACAGATACGCAGTATTTT
.	TRBJ1-1	.	TRBV4-1	CASSQSPVNTEAFF	TGCGCCAGCAGCCAGTCCCCCGTGAACACTGAAGCTTTCTTT
TRBD2	TRBJ2-1	.	TRBV11-3	CASSLGTSGGANEQFF	TGTGCCAGCAGCTTAGGGACTAGCGGGGGGGCCAATGAGCAGTTCTTC
TRBD1	TRBJ1-3	.	TRBV6-8	CASRAGGQGLSTGNTIYF	TGTGCCAGCAGGGCCGGGGGACAGGGCTTAAGTACTGGAAACACCATATATTTT
TRBD2	TRBJ2-5	.	TRBV29-1	CSVDGGLAEETQYF	TGCAGCGTTGATGGGGGACTAGCGGAAGAGACCCAGTACTTC
.	TRBJ2-1	once	TRBV7-6	CASSPRLDAYNEQFF	TGTGCCAGCAGCCCCCGCCTGGATGCCTACAATGAGCAGTTCTTC
.	TRBJ1-2	.	TRBV5-1	CASSQDNREDYGYTF	TGCGCCAGCAGCCAAGATAACAGGGAGGATTATGGCTACACCTTC
TRBD1	TRBJ1-5	.	TRBV30	CAWSLRRWGQGRVEAQPQHF	TGTGCCTGGAGTCTACGTAGGTGGGGACAGGGCAGGGTCGAGGCTCAGCCCCAGCATTTT
TRBD1	TRBJ1-5	.	TRBV19	CASSQGVNNQPQHF	TGTGCCAGTAGTCAGGGGGTTAACAATCAGCCCCAGCATTTT
.	TRBJ2-2	.	TRBV5-1	CASSLGGARPGELFF	TGCGCCAGCAGCTTAGGAGGGGCCCGACCAGGGGAGCTGTTTTTT
.	TRBJ1-2	.	TRBV11-3	CASSLVGQASYGYTF	TGTGCCAGCAGCTTGGTTGGGCAGGCCTCGTATGGCTACACCTTC
TRBD1	TRBJ2-4	.	TRBV18	CASSPGTGQNIQYF	TGTGCCAGCTCACCCGGGACAGGGCAAAACATTCAGTACTTC
TRBD1	TRBJ1-6	once	TRBV6-8	CASSFRQGGNSPLHF	TGTGCCAGCAGTTTCAGACAGGGTGGAAATTCACCCCTCCACTTT
TRBD1	TRBJ1-1	.	TRBV19	CASGGDRQNAEAFF	TGTGCCAGTGGGGGGGACAGACAAAACGCTGAAGCTTTCTTT
.	TRBJ1-2	.	TRBV18	CASSPPGTYGYTF	TGTGCCAGCTCACCACCGGGGACCTATGGCTACACCTTC
TRBD1	TRBJ1-2	.	TRBV28	CASSRTGGYGYTF	TGTGCCAGCAGTCGGACAGGGGGCTATGGCTACACCTTC
.	TRBJ1-1	.	TRBV19	CASRRDYSNTEAFF	TGTGCCAGTAGGCGGGACTATTCGAACACTGAAGCTTTCTTT
.	TRBJ2-3	.	TRBV15	CATSTIVGGTDTQYF	TGTGCCACCAGCACCATAGTAGGGGGCACAGATACGCAGTATTTT
TRBD1	TRBJ1-3	once	TRBV11-3	CASSPPGQGSGNTIYF	TGTGCCAGCAGCCCGCCGGGACAGGGCTCTGGAAACACCATATATTTT
TRBD1	TRBJ2-7	few	TRBV11-3	CASSFNSGQGNEQYF	TGTGCCAGCAGCTTTAACTCAGGACAGGGGAACGAGCAGTACTTC
.	TRBJ2-3	once	TRBV19	CASSPGQFTDTQYF	TGTGCCAGTAGTCCCGGACAGTTCACAGATACGCAGTATTTT
TRBD1	TRBJ1-2	.	TRBV25-1	CASSESITGAPLRGYTF	TGTGCCAGCAGTGAATCCATTACAGGGGCTCCGCTTAGGGGCTACACCTTC
.	TRBJ1-1	.	TRBV18	CASSSGTTDTEAFF	TGTGCCAGCTCATCCGGGACAACCGACACTGAAGCTTTCTTT
.	TRBJ1-4	.	TRBV18	CASSHETPAYEKLFF	TGTGCCAGCTCACATGAGACACCGGCTTACGAAAAACTGTTTTTT
.	TRBJ1-1	.	TRBV29-1	CSVDLVRDTEAFF	TGCAGCGTTGATCTAGTCAGGGACACTGAAGCTTTCTTT
.	TRBJ2-5	.	TRBV25-1	CASSVGLETQYF	TGTGCCAGCAGTGTAGGGCTGGAGACCCAGTACTTC
.	TRBJ1-2	.	TRBV6-8	CASSYARDYGYTF	TGTGCCAGCAGTTACGCCAGGGACTATGGCTACACCTTC
.	TRBJ2-2	.	TRBV7-5	CASSLSGNTGELFF	TGTGCCAGCAGCCTGAGCGGTAACACCGGGGAGCTGTTTTTT
TRBD1	TRBJ1-2	.	TRBV19	CASSIVWGQGSNYGYTF	TGTGCCAGTAGTATAGTATGGGGACAGGGTTCTAACTATGGCTACACCTTC
.	TRBJ1-5	.	TRBV19	CASQQVGGPQHF	TGTGCCAGCCAACAGGTGGGGGGGCCCCAGCATTTT
.	TRBJ1-6	.	TRBV25-1	CASLPQSSYNSPLHF	TGTGCCAGTCTCCCCCAGAGCTCCTATAATTCACCCCTCCACTTT
.	TRBJ2-5	.	TRBV15	CATSRDGQGSPETQYF	TGTGCCACCAGCAGAGATGGGCAGGGGTCTCCAGAGACCCAGTACTTC
TRBD1	TRBJ1-2	.	TRBV19	CASTLSFRDRGRVRDGYTF	TGTGCCAGTACATTAAGCTTCCGGGACAGGGGGCGCGTTAGGGATGGCTACACCTTC
TRBD1	TRBJ1-4	.	TRBV2	CASRKETGNEKLFF	TGTGCCAGCAGAAAAGAGACAGGGAATGAAAAACTGTTTTTT
TRBD1	TRBJ1-6	few	TRBV28	CASSPQTGGNSPLHF	TGTGCCAGCAGTCCACAGACAGGGGGCAATTCACCCCTCCACTTT
.	TRBJ1-1	.	TRBV12-5	CASGIQGNTEAFF	TGTGCTAGTGGGATACAGGGGAACACTGAAGCTTTCTTT
TRBD1	TRBJ1-3	.	TRBV6-7	CASSPQGAGGGNTIYF	TGTGCCAGCAGCCCGCAGGGGGCAGGGGGAGGAAACACCATATATTTT
TRBD2	TRBJ2-3	.	TRBV10-2	CASSESAGGSTDTQYF	TGCGCCAGCAGTGAGTCGGCGGGGGGCAGCACAGATACGCAGTATTTT
TRBD1	TRBJ2-2	once	TRBV5-1	CASSRDSLWNTGELFF	TGCGCCAGCAGCAGGGACAGCCTGTGGAACACCGGGGAGCTGTTTTTT
TRBD1	TRBJ1-3	.	TRBV18	CASSPRQGATSGNTIYF	TGTGCCAGCTCACCACGACAGGGCGCAACCTCTGGAAACACCATATATTTT
.	TRBJ1-6	.	TRBV7-7	CASSFLGTTGSPLHF	TGTGCCAGCAGCTTCCTGGGGACAACAGGCTCACCCCTCCACTTT
TRBD1	TRBJ1-1	.	TRBV6-8	CAISQTGANTEAFF	TGTGCCATCAGTCAGACAGGGGCGAACACTGAAGCTTTCTTT
.	TRBJ1-6	.	TRBV6-1	CASSERFGGAPRSPLHF	TGTGCCAGCAGTGAAAGGTTCGGGGGGGCCCCCCGGTCACCCCTCCACTTT
.	TRBJ2-2	.	TRBV7-4	CASSSPNTGELFF	TGTGCCAGCAGCTCACCAAACACCGGGGAGCTGTTTTTT